Detailed here is one T cell receptor (beta chain). As originally analysed: Estimation of nucleated cell counts relied on the amplification of reference gene primers. Repertoires were generated with immunoSEQ multiplex PCR, while TCRdb's copy carries only in-frame clones and drops some. The V and J calls and clone size come from that table; D and trimming were worked out from the DNA. The profile covers about 350,000 clones, with 87% appearing a single time and about 6% taken by the ten largest. CDR1 and CDR2 from the germline V gene are LGHNA and YSLEER. Trimming at V came to 4 bases and at J to 3 bases, leaving 5 bases not matched to a gene. The CDR3 runs 14 residues. This specimen comes from a study of blood T cell repertoires in COVID-19.

This TCR was sampled from a woman aged 50 to 65 with COVID-19, enrolled during active disease. The specimen sequenced was peripheral blood. The chain joins TRBV4-3 to TRBJ2-7, with TRBD1 matching 8 bases. The CDR3 region is CASSPWTGNYEQYF. CDR3 sequence (DNA): TGCGCCAGCAGCCCCTGGACAGGGAACTACGAGCAGTACTTC.